One and the same sample provided the 27 T cell receptor beta chains below, sequenced in a study of blood T cell repertoires in COVID-19 (dated by TCRdb to the early 2020s). Receptor amplification or capture employed the immunoSEQ multiplex PCR assay. TCRdb mirrors the immuneACCESS table, restricted to in-frame sequences. Some clones are absent from its copies; in checked studies, under half trace to an unresolved V gene, and the reason for the others is unknown. Present in this sample are about 63,000 clones, roughly four fifths of which were seen just once. The top ten constitute more than 30% of the sample. The sample taken for sequencing was peripheral blood. The origin of the receptors is a man aged 55 to 70 with COVID-19, enrolled during active disease.

The chain uses TRBV19 and TRBJ2-3; 8 nucleotides line up with TRBD1. The trim removed 5 bases at V and 2 bases at J, leaving 9 bases unmatched. Germline CDR1 reads LNHDA; CDR2 reads SQIVND (reference sequence). The CDR3 length is 16 residues. The CDR3 reads CASSPRTGSITDTQYF. DNA of the CDR3: TGTGCCAGTAGTCCCCGGACAGGGTCGATCACAGATACGCAGTATTTT.

The CDR3 DNA sequence: TGTGCCAGCTCCCCAAGACAGAGAAAGAGCTCCTACGAGCAGTACTTC. Translated: CASSPRQRKSSYEQYF. The V gene is TRBV18, the J gene TRBJ2-7; the D gene is possibly TRBD1 (5 bases). Germline V lookup: CDR1 KGHSH, CDR2 LQKENI. This CDR3 comprises 16 residues. V was pared by 6 bases and J by 0 bases, with 18 bases between.

The J gene is TRBJ2-5, the V gene TRBV25-1; no reliable D call. This CDR3 is 13 amino acids long. V was trimmed by 2 bases and J by 2 bases, leaving 6 bases between them. Germline lookup yields CDR1 MGHDK and CDR2 SYGVNS. The CDR3 DNA sequence: TGTGCCAGCAGTGAACAGGCTCAAGAGACCCAGTACTTC. Protein sequence: CASSEQAQETQYF.

The genes are TRBV7-3 and TRBJ2-3; maybe TRBD2 (6 bases). Germline CDR1 and CDR2: SGHTA and FQGTGA. V lost 5 bases, J lost 1 base, and 22 bases lay in between. The CDR3 is 18 residues long. As DNA, the CDR3 is TGTGCCAGCAGCCGTACAGTGACGCCGGGACTCGGCACAGATACGCAGTATTTT. It translates to CASSRTVTPGLGTDTQYF.

The chain uses TRBV6-5 and TRBJ2-3; possible D gene TRBD2, 7 bases. V dropped 7 bases and J dropped 4 bases, with 18 bases sitting between them. The CDR3 has 15 amino acids. Germline V gene data show CDR1 as MNHEY and CDR2 as SVGAGI. CDR3 coding DNA: TGTGCCAGCACCCCGAGGGGGGGCCGGGCAGATACGCAGTATTTT. This translates into CASTPRGGRADTQYF.

The V and J genes are TRBV6-5 and TRBJ1-3; D is perhaps TRBD1 (5 bases). Trimming stripped 4 bases from V and 2 bases from J, with 12 bases between. Germline V gives CDR1 MNHEY, CDR2 SVGAGI. This CDR3 contains 15 residues. The chain's CDR3 is CASSSRGYTGNTIYF. Here the CDR3 DNA reads TGTGCCAGCAGTTCCCGGGGGTATACTGGAAACACCATATATTTT.

V and J are TRBV4-2 and TRBJ2-7; 7 bases line up with TRBD1. This CDR3 has 16 residues. V dropped 4 bases and J dropped 0; count of bases not matched to a gene: 9. From germline, CDR1 is LGHNA and CDR2 YNFKEQ. As DNA, the CDR3 is TGTGCCAGCAGCCCAATGACAGGGAAGGGCTCCTACGAGCAGTACTTC. As protein: CASSPMTGKGSYEQYF.

This chain links TRBV19 with TRBJ1-1; D uncertain. Germline assignment: CDR1 LNHDA and CDR2 SQIVND (reference sequence). The CDR3 is made up of 12 amino acids. The V and J ends lost 6 bases and 6 bases respectively, with 11 bases between them. The CDR3 region is CASRPSGSEAFF. Written as DNA, the CDR3 is TGTGCCAGTAGACCCTCCGGGTCTGAAGCTTTCTTT. The variable domain in full, completed from reference TRBV19 and TRBJ1-1, reads DGGITQSPKYLFRKEGQNVTLSCEQNLNHDAMYWYRQDPGQGLRLIYYSQIVNDFQKGDIAEGYSVSREKKESFPLTVTSAQKNPTAFYLCASRPSGSEAFFGQGTRLTVV.

The chain's CDR3 is CASSKTTGSSGYTF. DNA for the CDR3: TGTGCCAGCAGCAAGACGACAGGGTCTAGTGGCTACACCTTC. The chain employs TRBV6-6 and TRBJ1-2; 7 bases map to TRBD1. Germline V CDR1 and CDR2: MNHNY, SVGAGI (reference sequence). Trimming at V came to 6 bases and at J to 7 bases, leaving 11 bases not matched to a gene. The CDR3 extends over 14 amino acids.

The J gene is TRBJ2-6, the V gene TRBV21-1; TRBD2, the table's D call, lacks a check against the DNA. TRBV21-1 is a pseudogene. The CDR3 is made up of 18 amino acids. CDR3 bases: TGTGCCAGCAGCGACGCTAGAGCGGGGGGCTCTGGGGCCAACGTCCTGACTTTC. It encodes CASSDARAGGSGANVLTF.

The chain links TRBV3-1 (or the pseudogene TRBV3-2) to TRBJ1-1, with D possibly being TRBD1 (6 bases). The CDR3 is 13 residues long. CDR1 and CDR2 from the germline V gene are LGHDT and YNNKEL (reference sequence). The ends were cut back, 5 bases at V and 7 bases at J, with 14 bases in the middle. Written as DNA, the CDR3 is TGTGCCAGCAGCTCTCTAGGGGGTGGTGAAGCTTTCTTT. As protein: CASSSLGGGEAFF.

The chain couples TRBV7-3 to TRBJ2-1, with 7 nucleotides matching TRBD2. The CDR3 is made up of 15 amino acids. CDR1 is SGHTA and CDR2 is FQGTGA in the germline V gene. The V and J ends lost 1 base and 4 bases, in that order; junction bases with no gene match: 4. The CDR3 region is CASSLRAGTYNEQFF. The DNA for the CDR3 is TGTGCCAGCAGCTTAAGAGCGGGGACTTACAATGAGCAGTTCTTC.

J is TRBJ1-2 and V is TRBV5-1; 9 nucleotides line up with TRBD1. Germline V gives CDR1 SGHRS, CDR2 YFSETQ. The CDR3 has 18 amino acids. Germline trimming cut 7 bases from V and 4 bases from J; bases unmatched to any gene: 20. In nucleotides, the CDR3 is TGCGCCAGCCGTCCCTCGCCCACAGGGGGCAGGGCCCGCTATGGCTACACCTTC. Protein: CASRPSPTGGRARYGYTF.

The chain links TRBV9 to TRBJ2-3; 7 bases are a match to TRBD2. Germline lookup yields CDR1 SGDLS and CDR2 YYNGEE. This CDR3 is built from 15 residues. The junction had 1 base not matched to a gene; V was cut back by 0 bases and J by 0 bases. The CDR3 DNA is TGTGCCAGCAGCGTAGTAGCGGGCAGCACAGATACGCAGTATTTT. Its protein product is CASSVVAGSTDTQYF.

The CDR3, as DNA: TGCGCCAGCAGCTTGTCGGGGGATTCACCCCTCCACTTT. Its protein is CASSLSGDSPLHF. The chain recombines TRBV5-1 with TRBJ1-6, with a possible D match to TRBD1 (5 bases). Per germline, CDR1 SGHRS and CDR2 YFSETQ. The CDR3 loop spans 13 amino acids. V shed 1 base and J shed 8 bases, with 7 bases lying between them.

The chain couples TRBV7-3 to TRBJ1-2; 8 bases map to TRBD1. CDR3 length equals 16 residues. With 2 bases clipped from V and 2 bases from J, the junction kept 7 bases outside the gene matches. Germline V lookup: CDR1 SGHTA, CDR2 FQGTGA. CDR3 nucleotides: TGTGCCAGCAGCTTACCGGCAGGGGGCGCGAACTATGGCTACACCTTC. It is translated as CASSLPAGGANYGYTF.

This clone was counted a few times. The J gene is TRBJ2-7, the V gene TRBV4-1, with 8 bases lining up with TRBD2. Unmatched junction bases numbered 11, after V lost 0 bases and J lost 1 base. Germline V gene data show CDR1 as MGHRA and CDR2 as YSYEKL. This CDR3 comprises 18 residues. CDR3 residues: CASSQEPNEAGDSYEQYF. The CDR3 coding sequence is TGCGCCAGCAGCCAAGAACCCAATGAAGCGGGGGATTCCTACGAGCAGTACTTC.

This rearrangement joins TRBV30 to TRBJ2-7; TRBD2 might be the D (5 bases). Germline CDR1 is GTSNPN and CDR2 is SVGIG (reference sequence). The CDR3 has 17 amino acids. Trimming left V 0 bases short and J 0 bases short, with 18 bases between. The DNA of the CDR3 is TGTGCCTGGAGTGTGTCCCCCCGCCTAGCACGCTCCTACGAGCAGTACTTC. This translates into CAWSVSPRLARSYEQYF. Looking up the rest from reference TRBV30 and TRBJ2-7 gives the full variable domain: SQTIHQWPATLVQPVGSPLSLECTVEGTSNPNLYWYRQAAGRGLQLLFYSVGIGQISSEVPQNLSASRPQDRQFILSSKKLLLSDSGFYLCAWSVSPRLARSYEQYFGPGTRLTVT.

This clone was seen only a few times. The V and J genes are TRBV5-1 and TRBJ2-7; 12 nucleotides line up with TRBD2. The ends lost 0 bases at V and 3 bases at J; junction bases unmatched: 10. This CDR3 region has 18 residues. Looked up from germline, CDR1 is SGHRS and CDR2 is YFSETQ. The CDR3 coding sequence is TGCGCCAGCAGCTTGGTAGGACTAGCGGGATTTTCCAGCTACGAGCAGTACTTC. Residues: CASSLVGLAGFSSYEQYF. Full variable domain (remainder filled in from reference TRBV5-1 and TRBJ2-7): KAGVTQTPRYLIKTRGQQVTLSCSPISGHRSVSWYQQTPGQGLQFLFEYFSETQRNKGNFPGRFSGRQFSNSRSEMNVSTLELGDSALYLCASSLVGLAGFSSYEQYFGPGTRLTVT.

This chain links TRBV27 with TRBJ1-5, with 7 bases fitting TRBD1. Trimming cost V 6 bases and J 4 bases; bases outside gene matches: 6. Germline V gene lookup returns CDR1 MNHEY and CDR2 SMNVEV (reference sequence). The CDR3 runs 14 residues. Here the CDR3 reads CASRRQGPNQPQHF. The CDR3 nucleotides are TGTGCCAGCAGACGACAGGGACCAAATCAGCCCCAGCATTTT.

The CDR3 DNA is TGCGCCAGCAGCCAGGGCCTCAGGGGGGAGAACACTGAAGCTTTCTTT. Amino acids: CASSQGLRGENTEAFF. This rearrangement joins TRBV5-1 to TRBJ1-1, with TRBD1 matching 7 bases. V was clipped by 4 bases and J by 1 base; unmatched bases: 10. The CDR3 consists of 16 residues. Germline V CDR1 and CDR2: SGHRS, YFSETQ.

The V call is TRBV3-1 (or the pseudogene TRBV3-2), the J call TRBJ2-1; weak D call: TRBD2 (6 bases). The length of the CDR3 is 14 residues. The germline CDR1 and CDR2 sequences are LGHDT and YNNKEL (reference sequence). V was clipped by 4 bases and J by 4 bases, with 11 bases between them. CDR3 loop: CASSPSGGYNEQFF. CDR3 coding DNA: TGTGCCAGCAGCCCCTCCGGGGGTTACAATGAGCAGTTCTTC.

The chain couples TRBV6-6 to TRBJ1-1; TRBD1 agrees at 7 bases. CDR1 and CDR2 from the germline V gene are MNHNY and SVGAGI (reference sequence). The V and J ends lost 2 bases and 1 base, in that order; junction bases with no gene match: 1. This CDR3 spans 14 amino acids. For the CDR3, the DNA is TGTGCCAGCAGTTACACAGGGGCGAACACTGAAGCTTTCTTT. Translation: CASSYTGANTEAFF.

The CDR3 coding sequence is TGTGCCAGCAGTGAAGACAGGCGCTCTGGAAACACCATATATTTT. This translates into CASSEDRRSGNTIYF. The chain is built from TRBV6-1 and TRBJ1-3, with D perhaps TRBD1 (5 bases). CDR3 length: 15 amino acids. The germline V and J ends were trimmed by 1 base and 0 bases, with 7 bases remaining between them. Germline V CDR1 and CDR2: MNHNS, SASEGT.

The rearrangement uses TRBV5-1 and TRBJ2-1, with 9 nucleotides matching TRBD1. This CDR3 has 15 amino acids. CDR1 is SGHRS and CDR2 is YFSETQ in the germline V gene. The V and J ends lost 2 bases and 7 bases, in that order; junction bases with no gene match: 7. The CDR3 DNA sequence: TGCGCCAGCAGCTTAGGCGAGGACAGGGGTAATGAGCAGTTCTTC. It yields the protein CASSLGEDRGNEQFF.

The rearrangement links TRBV19 to TRBJ2-2; D possibly corresponds to TRBD1 (6 bases). The V end lost 7 bases, the J end lost 0 bases, and 9 bases lay between the germline ends. The germline CDR1 and CDR2 sequences are LNHDA and SQIVND (reference sequence). CDR3 length: 14 residues. The chain's CDR3 is CASTGQTNTGELFF. The DNA for the CDR3 is TGTGCCAGTACGGGACAAACGAACACCGGGGAGCTGTTTTTT.

The chain employs TRBV4-1 and TRBJ2-3, with 8 bases that match TRBD2. V shed 1 base, J shed 14 bases, and the junction held 2 bases outside the gene matches. The length of the CDR3 is 11 residues. The V gene's germline CDR1 is MGHRA and CDR2 YSYEKL. CDR3 sequence: CASSQVGLAYF. The CDR3 nucleotides read TGCGCCAGCAGCCAAGTCGGACTAGCGTATTTT.